The 22 T cell receptor beta chains below were found in one sample sequenced in a study of cytomegalovirus exposure and HLA in healthy donors. Primers included in the PCR were 60 Vbeta and 13 Jbeta primers. Only in-frame clones appear in the TCRdb table, and some are missing; sequencing was by immunoSEQ multiplex PCR. The sample carries over 150,000 clones, 70% to 85% recorded once. Sample: PBMCs. The origin of the receptors is a man aged 40-55 years in good health and CMV-seronegative.

This chain links TRBV6-1 with TRBJ1-5, with D perhaps TRBD1 (6 bases). The V end was cut by 3 bases, the J end by 5 bases, with 11 bases between. Germline CDR1 is MNHNS and CDR2 is SASEGT. The CDR3 consists of 14 residues. CDR3 region: CASSEWDTYQPQHF. Here the CDR3 DNA reads TGTGCCAGCAGTGAGTGGGACACTTATCAGCCCCAGCATTTT.

The chain is built from TRBV6-1 and TRBJ2-2; D is uncertain. The CDR3 is 15 residues long. CDR1 is MNHNS and CDR2 is SASEGT in the germline V gene. Deletions cut 1 base from V and 4 bases from J, with 10 bases between. CDR3 loop: CASSEGIPGTGELFF. The CDR3 DNA reads as TGTGCCAGCAGTGAAGGTATCCCGGGCACCGGGGAGCTGTTTTTT.

This chain links TRBV5-4 with TRBJ2-1; D perhaps matches TRBD2 (5 bases). CDR1 SGHNT and CDR2 YYREEE come from the germline V gene (reference sequence). This CDR3 is 14 amino acids long. Trimming pared 6 bases from V and 1 base from J, leaving 11 bases between. CDR3 sequence reads: CASMRVGSYNEQFF. The CDR3 DNA reads TGTGCCAGCATGAGGGTCGGGTCCTACAATGAGCAGTTCTTC.

This clone has only one observation. Mismatch with germline at one junction end may stem from a read error. This chain uses TRBV7-9 with TRBJ2-3; D is unresolved. The CDR3 has 14 amino acids. Germline CDR1 SEHNR, CDR2 FQNEAQ (reference sequence). CDR3 coding DNA: TGTTCCAGCAGCTTACTCCAGGGCACAGATACGCAGTATTTT. Amino acids: CSSSLLQGTDTQYF.

This clone was seen a single time. The rearrangement links TRBV11-3 to TRBJ2-3, with 7 bases identical to TRBD1. V was pared by 9 bases and J by 5 bases, with 11 bases of the junction left unmatched. This CDR3 is 14 amino acids long. Per the germline V gene, CDR1 is SGHNT and CDR2 is YENEEA. CDR3 amino acids: CARTYRGMGDTQYF. Here the CDR3 DNA reads TGTGCCAGGACCTACAGGGGAATGGGAGATACGCAGTATTTT.

The chain recombines TRBV2 with TRBJ2-2; D unresolved. V lost 5 bases and J 6 bases, leaving 4 bases between the germline ends. Germline V gives CDR1 SNHLY, CDR2 FYNNEI. The CDR3 length is 11 residues. The CDR3 DNA sequence: TGTGCCAGCAGTCTCCCCGGGGAGCTGTTTTTT. Residues: CASSLPGELFF.

The chain carries TRBV30 and TRBJ1-3, with D possibly TRBD1 on 6 matching bases. CDR3 length: 12 amino acids. Germline V gene data show CDR1 as GTSNPN and CDR2 as SVGIG (reference sequence). V was trimmed by 4 bases and J by 2 bases, leaving 6 bases between them. The CDR3 loop reads CAWNRAGNTIYF. For the CDR3, the DNA is TGTGCCTGGAACAGGGCTGGAAACACCATATATTTT.

V and J are TRBV28 and TRBJ2-5; tentatively, D is TRBD1 (6 bases). Germline loops: CDR1 MDHEN, CDR2 SYDVKM. Trimming took off 4 bases at V and 6 bases at J, with 18 bases between the two ends. The CDR3 contains 15 residues. The CDR3 spells CASSSDSQGRKTQYF. The CDR3 DNA is TGTGCCAGCAGTTCCGACTCGCAGGGGCGTAAGACCCAGTACTTC.

This rearrangement joins TRBV5-8 to TRBJ1-3; weak D call: TRBD1 (6 bases). The V end lost 3 bases, the J end lost 0 bases, and 10 bases lay between the germline ends. This CDR3 comprises 15 residues. Germline values: CDR1 SGHTS, CDR2 YDEGEE. CDR3 sequence reads: CASSSRDISGNTIYF. CDR3 nucleotide sequence: TGTGCCAGCAGCTCCCGGGACATCTCTGGAAACACCATATATTTT.

This chain joins TRBV28 and TRBJ2-7; D is possibly TRBD1 (6 bases). Deletions cut 6 bases from V and 0 bases from J, with 15 bases between. The CDR3 loop spans 15 amino acids. Germline CDR1 reads MDHEN; CDR2 reads SYDVKM. In DNA, the CDR3 is TGTGCCAGCAGCCCACAGGGCATCTTCTCCTACGAGCAGTACTTC. Translation: CASSPQGIFSYEQYF.

This clone has more than one count but fewer than ten. This chain connects TRBV27 to TRBJ2-1; no firm D call. CDR1 and CDR2 from the germline V gene are MNHEY and SMNVEV (reference sequence). The ends were cut back, 2 bases at V and 6 bases at J, with 17 bases in the middle. The CDR3 sequence is 16 residues long. CDR3 in DNA: TGTGCCAGCAGTTTAAGGAGAGCCGGTGGCGTCAATGAGCAGTTCTTC. As protein: CASSLRRAGGVNEQFF.

The chain joins TRBV14 to TRBJ2-2; 9 nucleotides line up with TRBD1. CDR3 size: 16 residues. Germline assignment: CDR1 SGHDN and CDR2 FVKESK. The V gene end was trimmed by 4 bases and the J gene end by 5 bases; junction bases not matched to a gene: 8. The CDR3 sequence: CASSPLGTGRTGELFF. The CDR3 nucleotides are TGTGCCAGCAGCCCCCTCGGGACAGGGAGAACCGGGGAGCTGTTTTTT.

The chain uses TRBV9 and TRBJ2-2, with a tentative D call TRBD2 (5 bases). Trimming stripped 10 bases from V and 7 bases from J, with 14 bases between. This CDR3 has 12 amino acids. Per the germline V gene, CDR1 is SGDLS and CDR2 is YYNGEE. The CDR3: CAPREPDGELFF. In DNA form, the CDR3 reads TGTGCCCCAAGGGAGCCGGACGGGGAGCTGTTTTTT.

The chain couples TRBV7-6 to TRBJ2-7; TRBD2 matches at 8 bases. The germline V gene encodes CDR1 SGHVS and CDR2 FNYEAQ. The CDR3 is 14 amino acids. With V trimmed by 3 bases and J by 3 bases, 4 bases remained unmatched. CDR3: CASSLGTRHYEQYF. The CDR3 DNA sequence: TGTGCCAGCAGCTTGGGGACTAGACACTACGAGCAGTACTTC.

This clone occurred once. J is TRBJ2-7 and V is TRBV21-1; the table's D call TRBD1 went unverified against the DNA. TRBV21-1 is a pseudogene. CDR3 size: 13 residues. CDR3 residues: CARKTGTSYEQYF. Written as DNA, the CDR3 is TGTGCCAGAAAGACAGGGACTTCATACGAGCAGTACTTC.

This clone appeared once. The rearrangement joins TRBV7-9 to TRBJ1-1; a weak D match, TRBD1 (5 bases). The CDR3 has 13 amino acids. V was trimmed by 5 bases and J by 4 bases, leaving 11 bases between them. The V gene's germline CDR1 is SEHNR and CDR2 FQNEAQ (reference sequence). The CDR3 is CASSLGGSTEAFF. DNA for the CDR3: TGTGCCAGCAGCCTCGGGGGGAGCACTGAAGCTTTCTTT.

This chain joins TRBV4-2 and TRBJ2-3; 10 bases fit TRBD2. V lost 1 base, J lost 7 bases, and 14 bases stayed unmatched. CDR3 length: 18 residues. The germline V gene has CDR1 LGHNA and CDR2 YNFKEQ. Here the CDR3 reads CASSQVAPASGSSNTQYF. CDR3 nucleotide sequence: TGTGCCAGCAGCCAAGTCGCGCCAGCTAGCGGGAGTTCGAATACGCAGTATTTT.

This clone was seen a handful of times. The gene calls are TRBV5-6 and TRBJ1-4; TRBD1 matches at 9 bases. V lost 2 bases and J lost 7; bases outside the gene matches: 3. The CDR3 totals 14 residues. Germline CDR1 is SGHDT and CDR2 is YYEEEE. CDR3 loop: CASSLQGAGEKLFF. The DNA for the CDR3 is TGTGCCAGCAGCTTACAGGGGGCGGGTGAAAAACTGTTTTTT. Full variable domain (remainder filled in from reference TRBV5-6 and TRBJ1-4): DAGVTQSPTHLIKTRGQQVTLRCSPKSGHDTVSWYQQALGQGPQFIFQYYEEEERQRGNFPDRFSGHQFPNYSSELNVNALLLGDSALYLCASSLQGAGEKLFFGSGTQLSVL.

The V gene is TRBV29-1, the J gene TRBJ2-2; tentatively, D is TRBD1 (6 bases). Germline V gene lookup returns CDR1 SQVTM and CDR2 ANQGSEA. Between the trimmed V and J ends, which lost 3 bases and 3 bases, there was a span of 8 bases. This CDR3 is built from 13 residues. CDR3 nucleotides: TGCAGCGTTGATCAGGGGTACACCGGGGAGCTGTTTTTT. Its translation: CSVDQGYTGELFF.

This sequence joins TRBV7-9 and TRBJ2-3; possibly TRBD2 for D (5 bases). The CDR3 is 15 residues long. V was cut by 6 bases and J by 2 bases, with 15 bases left in between. Germline V CDR1 and CDR2: SEHNR, FQNEAQ (reference sequence). CDR3 protein: CASRVLVLTTDTQYF. The CDR3 DNA follows: TGTGCCAGCAGGGTACTAGTCCTAACCACAGATACGCAGTATTTT.

The V and J genes are TRBV13 and TRBJ2-3; perhaps TRBD2 as D (5 bases). CDR1 is PRHDT, CDR2 FYEKMQ, per germline (reference sequence). CDR3 size: 15 residues. V was shortened by 6 bases and J by 0 bases, with 13 bases between the two germline ends. CDR3 sequence (DNA): TGTGCCAGCAGTTTCAAAGCGGCAAGCACAGATACGCAGTATTTT. Residues: CASSFKAASTDTQYF.

V usage is TRBV7-6 and J usage is TRBJ2-7; D is unclear. V lost 1 base, J lost 9 bases, and 16 bases lay in between. The germline CDR1 and CDR2 sequences are SGHVS and FNYEAQ. The CDR3 loop spans 14 amino acids. The CDR3 DNA reads as TGTGCCAGCAGCTTAGATCTCGGGTTAAGGCTGCAGTACTTC. This encodes CASSLDLGLRLQYF.